What follows describes a single T cell receptor beta chain. Its specificity is not known. Other DNA sequences in this specimen translate into the identical CDR3. The length of the CDR3 is 15 residues. V dropped 1 base and J dropped 7 bases, with 16 bases sitting between them. Germline CDR1 LGHNA, CDR2 YSLEER. The sample originates from a study of cytomegalovirus exposure and HLA in healthy donors. Study results and caveats: Reports described diagnosis of cytomegalovirus status by the classifier as highly specific and sensitive.

Assay used: immunoSEQ multiplex PCR; TCRdb lists only in-frame clones, some missing. This sample has 150,000 to 200,000 clones, with over 80% found just once. The rearrangement uses TRBV4-3 and TRBJ1-2; D perhaps matches TRBD1 (6 bases). Sequencing was carried out using PBMCs. This clonotype originated in a man younger than 40 in good health and CMV-seropositive. This chain's CDR3 is CASSQGVTGFGGYTF. The DNA for the CDR3 is TGCGCCAGCAGCCAAGGCGTAACAGGGTTCGGTGGCTACACCTTC.